Sequencing of this TCR beta chain was carried out in a study of CD8+ T cells in alopecia areata. In the study overall: For the treated group, dosing was oral tofacitinib at 5 to 10 mg twice daily.

cDNA prepared by RNA extraction and subsequent reverse transcription served as the template for sequencing. The data were produced by immunoSEQ multiplex PCR, yet TCRdb's version contains in-frame clones alone and is incomplete. The data hold about 220,000 clones, with more than 45% observed a single time. Overall study results and limits: It was observed that many expanded lesional clones persisted in scalp and blood during tofacitinib.

Per the germline V gene, CDR1 is SGHDT and CDR2 is YYEEEE. The CDR3 extends over 17 amino acids. J gave up 0 bases and V 4 bases, and 7 bases lay outside the gene matches. This sample's treatment: oral pan-JAK inhibitor, 5-10 mg twice daily. Sampling of alopecia areata patients yielded lesional scalp punch biopsies as well as peripheral blood. As to this clone: What it binds is unknown.

The J gene is TRBJ2-3, the V gene TRBV5-6, with 11 bases lining up with TRBD2. This receptor was identified in a human donor with alopecia areata. Sequencing was performed on CD4+ T cells sorted from blood, taken at week 4, from a patient treated with tofacitinib. The DNA for the CDR3 is TGTGCCAGCAGCAGGGGGACTAGCGGTACTAGCACAGATACGCAGTATTTT. Amino acids: CASSRGTSGTSTDTQYF.